A single sample gave rise to the 22 T cell receptor beta chains below, sequenced in a study of T cells in Graves' hyperthyroidism and ophthalmopathy. What was amplified from RNA transcripts were TCR beta CDR3 regions. First-round RT-PCR of the TCR CDR3 relied on the HTBI primer set. TCRdb re-derived calls from the multiplex PCR reads in MiXCR, one entry per CDR3 protein. This table has roughly 570,000 distinct CDR3 sequences, 15% to 17% appearing once. What was sequenced was blood. All receptors come from a woman aged 25 to 39 with Graves' hyperthyroidism.

This clonotype was recorded at least ten times. J is TRBJ1-2 and V is TRBV30; 8 bases match TRBD1. The germline V gene encodes CDR1 GTSNPN and CDR2 SVGIG (reference sequence). Germline trimming cut 0 bases from V and 9 bases from J; bases unmatched to any gene: 6. This CDR3 has 13 amino acids. The CDR3 DNA sequence: TGTGCCTGGAGTGTCGGCGGGACAGGTCGCTACACCTTC. Translated: CAWSVGGTGRYTF.

This rearrangement joins TRBV5-6 to TRBJ1-4; the match to TRBD1 covers 10 bases. Germline lookup yields CDR1 SGHDT and CDR2 YYEEEE. This CDR3 has 16 amino acids. Trimming removed 3 bases from V and 5 bases from J; junction bases left unmatched: 7. The CDR3 here is CASSYTGTGVNEKLFF. The CDR3 nucleotides read TGTGCCAGCAGCTACACCGGGACAGGGGTGAATGAAAAACTGTTTTTT.

V is TRBV12-3 or TRBV12-4 and J is TRBJ2-1, with 10 bases lining up with TRBD2. This CDR3 spans 15 amino acids. Trimming cost V 2 bases and J 6 bases; bases outside gene matches: 4. The CDR3 here is CASSLTSGVCNEQFF. CDR3 DNA: TGTGCCAGCAGTTTAACTAGCGGGGTCTGCAATGAGCAGTTCTTC.

This clonotype has at least ten counts. V is TRBV20-1 and J is TRBJ2-3; the D gene is possibly TRBD2 (5 bases). Trimming stripped 3 bases from V and 4 bases from J, with 14 bases between. Germline V gene lookup returns CDR1 DFQATT and CDR2 SNEGSKA (reference sequence). This CDR3 is 14 amino acids long. This chain's CDR3 is CSARGYQEADTQYF. DNA of the CDR3: TGCAGTGCTAGGGGATATCAGGAGGCAGATACGCAGTATTTT.

Only a few counts were recorded for this clonotype. The V gene is TRBV24-1, the J gene TRBJ2-2; 7 bases are shared with TRBD2. In germline, CDR1 is KGHDR, CDR2 SFDVKD. V lost 4 bases, J lost 5 bases, and 9 bases stayed unmatched. The CDR3 loop spans 16 amino acids. The CDR3 DNA reads as TGTGCCACCAGTGAAATTGGGGCGGGAGCAACCGGGGAGCTGTTTTTT. Its protein product is CATSEIGAGATGELFF.

On this clonotype itself: A single base separates this from a much larger clone, so it may be a read error. The chain has TRBV7-3 and TRBJ2-3; no clear D gene. The J call is uncertain, as TRBJ1-5 better fits the DNA end. Germline V lookup: CDR1 SGHTA, CDR2 FQGTGA. The CDR3 consists of 20 residues. The CDR3 sequence is CASNPLPGLAGITSTDTQHF. CDR3 coding DNA: TGTGCCAGCAACCCCCTCCCCGGACTAGCGGGAATTACCAGCACAGATACGCAGCATTTT.

This chain's CDR3 is CASSSGETKNTEAFF. CDR3 coding DNA: TGTGCCAGCAGCTCGGGGGAAACTAAAAACACTGAAGCTTTCTTT. The chain recombines TRBV7-9 with TRBJ1-1, with D maybe TRBD1 (5 bases). Germline V lookup: CDR1 SEHNR, CDR2 FQNEAQ (reference sequence). V lost 4 bases to trimming and J lost 2 bases, with 14 bases between them. This CDR3 is built from 15 residues.

The rearrangement joins TRBV20-1 to TRBJ2-3; either TRBD1 or TRBD2 may supply D (5 bases each). This CDR3 is 14 amino acids long. The germline V gene has CDR1 DFQATT and CDR2 SNEGSKA (reference sequence). Trimming cost V 6 bases and J 4 bases, with 17 bases left between them. The CDR3 coding sequence is TGCAGTGCATGGGACCTCCCCGGTGCAGATACGCAGTATTTT. It codes for CSAWDLPGADTQYF.

The chain is built from TRBV19 and TRBJ1-4; the D is unclear. Germline V gene lookup returns CDR1 LNHDA and CDR2 SQIVND (reference sequence). The V gene lost 6 bases and the J gene lost 4 bases, with 12 bases spanning the gap. This CDR3 comprises 14 residues. CDR3 DNA sequence: TGTGCCAGTAGCGACGGACGGTTTAATGAAAAACTGTTTTTT. Its translation is CASSDGRFNEKLFF.

This clonotype was recorded at least ten times. The chain is built from TRBV20-1 and TRBJ2-7; possibly TRBD2 for D (5 bases). V gave up 3 bases and J gave up 5 bases, with 8 bases separating them. There are 11 residues in the CDR3. Germline V gives CDR1 DFQATT, CDR2 SNEGSKA (reference sequence). CDR3 region: CSARETNEQYF. In nucleotides, the CDR3 is TGCAGTGCTAGGGAGACTAACGAGCAGTACTTC.

CDR3 in amino acids: CASSMTDREQQYF. The CDR3 DNA reads as TGTGCCAGTAGTATGACGGACAGGGAACAGCAGTACTTC. The rearrangement links TRBV19 to TRBJ2-7; 8 bases are shared with TRBD1. V lost 3 bases to trimming and J lost 8 bases; unmatched junction nucleotides: 6. This CDR3 has 13 residues. Germline loops: CDR1 LNHDA, CDR2 SQIVND (reference sequence).

V usage is TRBV6-1 and J usage is TRBJ2-2; D perhaps matches TRBD2 (6 bases). Between the trimmed V and J ends, which lost 5 bases and 4 bases, there was a span of 17 bases. This CDR3 has 16 amino acids. Germline V CDR1 and CDR2: MNHNS, SASEGT. The DNA for the CDR3 is TGTGCCAGCAGTAGGACGGGAGTAGGTGGCACCGGGGAGCTGTTTTTT. Translation: CASSRTGVGGTGELFF.

This clonotype was counted only a few times. V gene TRBV30 combines with J gene TRBJ2-4; D tentatively fits TRBD1 or TRBD2 (5 bases each). Trimming left V 4 bases short and J 1 base short, with 11 bases between. The CDR3 loop spans 14 amino acids. Germline V CDR1 and CDR2: GTSNPN, SVGIG (reference sequence). The chain's CDR3 is CAWNRGLAKNIQYF. The CDR3 DNA sequence: TGTGCCTGGAACCGGGGCTTGGCCAAAAACATTCAGTACTTC.

The chain is built from TRBV7-2 and TRBJ2-3; 10 nucleotides line up with TRBD2. Germline trimming cut 5 bases from V and 2 bases from J; bases unmatched to any gene: 4. The CDR3 is 15 residues long. The germline gives CDR1 SGHTA, CDR2 FQGNSA. The CDR3 sequence is CASSRAGGSTDTQYF. As DNA, the CDR3 is TGTGCCAGCAGCCGAGCGGGGGGGTCCACAGATACGCAGTATTTT.

This clonotype showed up just a few times. The V call is TRBV30, the J call TRBJ2-2; 7 nucleotides match TRBD1. This CDR3 is built from 18 residues. The germline gives CDR1 GTSNPN, CDR2 SVGIG (reference sequence). Trimming took 1 base from V and 0 from J; bases not matched to a gene: 11. CDR3 nucleotides: TGTGCCTGGAGTGGTCTTTCTCAGGGGGTAGCGAACACCGGGGAGCTGTTTTTT. Translating it yields CAWSGLSQGVANTGELFF.

This clonotype was seen only a few times. The J gene is TRBJ2-7, the V gene TRBV27; weak D call: TRBD2 (6 bases). Germline values: CDR1 MNHEY, CDR2 SMNVEV (reference sequence). The CDR3 has 16 amino acids. V shed 0 bases and J shed 0 bases, with 12 bases lying between them. The CDR3: CASSLSGGTYSYEQYF. DNA of the CDR3: TGTGCCAGCAGTTTATCTGGCGGGACCTACTCCTACGAGCAGTACTTC.

The chain uses TRBV5-1 and TRBJ2-2, with TRBD1 matching over 9 bases. There are 15 residues in the CDR3. Unmatched junction bases numbered 3, after V lost 3 bases and J lost 3 bases. CDR1 and CDR2 from the germline V gene are SGHRS and YFSETQ. The CDR3 reads CASSYGQGYTGELFF. The CDR3 DNA sequence: TGCGCCAGCAGCTACGGACAGGGGTACACCGGGGAGCTGTTTTTT.

This clonotype was recorded at least ten times. The chain couples TRBV12-3 or TRBV12-4 to TRBJ1-5, with D possibly TRBD1 on 5 matching bases. The germline V and J ends were trimmed by 5 bases and 3 bases, with 20 bases remaining between them. There are 17 residues in the CDR3. The CDR3 spells CASSPLPGLGANQPQHF. In DNA, the CDR3 is TGTGCCAGCAGTCCTCTTCCAGGGCTTGGGGCCAATCAGCCCCAGCATTTT.

The chain recombines TRBV9 with TRBJ2-3, with D hard to call. Per germline, CDR1 SGDLS and CDR2 YYNGEE. This CDR3 has 13 residues. Trimming removed 2 bases from V and 2 bases from J, with 6 bases in between. In DNA form, the CDR3 reads TGTGCCAGCAGCGTCCGGGTCACAGATACGCAGTATTTT. It is translated as CASSVRVTDTQYF.

The gene calls are TRBV7-9 and TRBJ1-4; D is perhaps TRBD1 (5 bases). V was cut by 5 bases and J by 10 bases, with 14 bases left in between. The CDR3 runs 13 residues. CDR1 SEHNR and CDR2 FQNEAQ come from the germline V gene (reference sequence). CDR3 amino acids: CASSDPQGGKLFF. In nucleotides, the CDR3 is TGTGCCAGCAGCGACCCTCAGGGCGGAAAACTGTTTTTT.

V usage is TRBV7-2 and J usage is TRBJ2-1; 7 bases are shared with TRBD2. The junction had 8 bases not matched to a gene; V was cut back by 4 bases and J by 5 bases. The CDR3 is 15 residues long. The germline CDR1 and CDR2 sequences are SGHTA and FQGNSA. CDR3 in amino acids: CASSSGGGLHNEQFF. The CDR3 bases are TGTGCCAGCAGCTCCGGGGGAGGGCTCCACAATGAGCAGTTCTTC.

To note about this clonotype: Its ends do not fully match the called genes, so a read error is possible. This chain connects TRBV27 to TRBJ2-7, with 8 bases fitting TRBD2. Germline CDR1 is MNHEY and CDR2 is SMNVEV (reference sequence). CDR3 length equals 15 residues. As DNA, the CDR3 is TGTGCCAGCAGTTTATTGGACGGGAGGGCGTACGGGCAGTACTTC. This gives the protein CASSLLDGRAYGQYF.